Each of the 26 T cell receptor beta chains below was sequenced from the same sample in a study of OX40 agonist ivuxolimab in advanced cancers. Sequenced by immunoSEQ multiplex PCR; TCRdb stores in-frame clones only, minus some. The table lists about 29,000 clones, roughly 91% of them singletons, with about 9% in the top ten. Source: CD4+ or CD8+ T cells sorted from blood, taken in a trial of the OX40 agonist ivuxolimab. The receptors originated from an adult with an advanced solid tumor such as melanoma, head and neck, liver or kidney cancer.

The chain uses TRBV4-3 and TRBJ2-3; no definite D call. Trimming removed 1 base from V and 3 bases from J, with 5 bases in between. Germline V gene lookup returns CDR1 LGHNA and CDR2 YSLEER. CDR3 length: 13 residues. Here the CDR3 reads CASSQASTDTQYF. The CDR3 DNA is TGCGCCAGCAGCCAAGCTTCGACAGATACGCAGTATTTT.

V usage is TRBV7-3 and J usage is TRBJ1-3, with D possibly TRBD1 on 5 matching bases. Germline CDR1 reads SGHTA; CDR2 reads FQGTGA. There are 16 residues in the CDR3. V lost 2 bases to trimming and J lost 0 bases, with 11 bases between them. The CDR3 region is CASSLYSGSSGNTIYF. As DNA, the CDR3 is TGTGCCAGCAGCTTATATTCAGGGAGCTCTGGAAACACCATATATTTT.

V is TRBV19 and J is TRBJ1-5; D call uncertain. Trimming shortened V by 2 bases and J by 0 bases, and 11 bases separated the two germline ends. The CDR3 length is 16 residues. Germline lookup yields CDR1 LNHDA and CDR2 SQIVND (reference sequence). The DNA for the CDR3 is TGTGCCAGTAGTATACCCGCCCAGTATAGCAATCAGCCCCAGCATTTT. It yields the protein CASSIPAQYSNQPQHF.

The rearrangement joins TRBV5-6 to TRBJ1-1, with 8 bases lining up with TRBD1. CDR1 is SGHDT, CDR2 YYEEEE, per germline. The trim removed 0 bases at V and 8 bases at J, leaving 3 bases unmatched. The CDR3 has 13 amino acids. The CDR3 region has the DNA TGTGCCAGCAGCTTGGTGCAGGGGGCCGAAGCTTTCTTT. This codes for CASSLVQGAEAFF.

The rearrangement links TRBV11-2 to TRBJ2-3; 9 bases are shared with TRBD1. After removal of 1 base from V and 6 bases from J, the junction contained 5 bases not matched to a gene. From germline, CDR1 is SGHAT and CDR2 FQNNGV. CDR3 length: 15 residues. The DNA of the CDR3 is TGTGCCAGCAGCTTAGGGGACAGGGAAGCGGATACGCAGTATTTT. Translating gives CASSLGDREADTQYF. Using reference TRBV11-2 and TRBJ2-3 for the parts outside the CDR3, the full variable domain is EAGVAQSPRYKIIEKRQSVAFWCNPISGHATLYWYQQILGQGPKLLIQFQNNGVVDDSQLPKDRFSAERLKGVDSTLKIQPAKLEDSAVYLCASSLGDREADTQYFGPGTRLTVL.

V gene TRBV15 combines with J gene TRBJ1-2; D is uncertain. Germline CDR1 and CDR2: LNHNV and YYDKDF (reference sequence). The CDR3 contains 11 residues. V was shortened by 0 bases and J by 7 bases, with 3 bases between the two germline ends. The CDR3 DNA follows: TGTGCCACCAGCAGAGAAGGTGGCTACACCTTC. The encoded protein is CATSREGGYTF.

This clone was detected a few times. This chain uses TRBV6-5 with TRBJ2-7; 9 bases map to TRBD2. V shed 2 bases, J shed 2 bases, and the junction held 4 bases outside the gene matches. Per germline, CDR1 MNHEY and CDR2 SVGAGI. The CDR3 has 15 amino acids. CDR3 sequence reads: CASSYRASGAYEQYF. The DNA of the CDR3 is TGTGCCAGCAGTTACAGGGCTAGCGGGGCCTACGAGCAGTACTTC.

The V gene is TRBV9, the J gene TRBJ2-7; 9 positions agree with TRBD1. The CDR3 covers 14 residues. CDR1 is SGDLS, CDR2 YYNGEE, per germline. With 3 bases clipped from V and 2 bases from J, the junction kept 3 bases outside the gene matches. The CDR3 loop is CASSADRGTYEQYF. The CDR3 nucleotides read TGTGCCAGCAGCGCCGACAGGGGGACCTACGAGCAGTACTTC.

J is TRBJ2-7 and V is TRBV4-3, with D perhaps matching TRBD1 or TRBD2 (6 bases each). From germline, CDR1 is LGHNA and CDR2 YSLEER. The V end lost 4 bases, the J end lost 3 bases, and 22 bases lay between the germline ends. The length of the CDR3 is 17 residues. CDR3 loop: CASSRQKGGTQIYEQYF. DNA of the CDR3: TGCGCCAGCAGCCGCCAAAAAGGGGGGACACAGATCTACGAGCAGTACTTC.

The rearrangement joins TRBV19 to TRBJ1-5; TRBD1 is a possible D gene (6 bases). V lost 7 bases, J lost 6 bases, and 16 bases lay in between. From germline, CDR1 is LNHDA and CDR2 SQIVND (reference sequence). This CDR3 has 14 amino acids. CDR3: CASTIRGFGQPQHF. The CDR3 bases are TGTGCCAGTACCATAAGGGGGTTCGGTCAGCCCCAGCATTTT.

The chain couples TRBV7-2 to TRBJ1-1; the D gene is possibly TRBD1 (6 bases). There are 14 residues in the CDR3. Trimming removed 5 bases at V and 5 bases at J, with 15 bases between. Per the germline V gene, CDR1 is SGHTA and CDR2 is FQGNSA. CDR3 residues: CASSPSGVETEAFF. CDR3 sequence (DNA): TGTGCCAGCAGCCCCTCAGGGGTTGAAACTGAAGCTTTCTTT. Using reference TRBV7-2 and TRBJ1-1 for the parts outside the CDR3, the full variable domain is GAGVSQSPSNKVTEKGKDVELRCDPISGHTALYWYRQSLGQGLEFLIYFQGNSAPDKSGLPSDRFSAERTGGSVSTLTIQRTQQEDSAVYLCASSPSGVETEAFFGQGTRLTVV.

The chain combines TRBV19 with TRBJ2-1, with a tentative D call TRBD2 (5 bases). With 3 bases removed from V and 5 bases from J, the gap between germline ends came to 11 bases. Germline CDR1 reads LNHDA; CDR2 reads SQIVND (reference sequence). The CDR3 has 14 amino acids. Here the CDR3 reads CASSIQRENNEQFF. The CDR3 region has the DNA TGTGCCAGTAGTATCCAAAGGGAGAACAATGAGCAGTTCTTC.

The rearrangement joins TRBV7-8 to TRBJ1-1; 8 bases are shared with TRBD1. Looked up from germline, CDR1 is SGHVS and CDR2 is FQNEAQ. CDR3 size: 15 residues. After removal of 5 bases from V and 4 bases from J, the junction contained 9 bases not matched to a gene. CDR3 in amino acids: CASSRYRTGSTEAFF. The CDR3 DNA sequence: TGTGCCAGCAGCCGGTATAGGACAGGGAGCACTGAAGCTTTCTTT.

V is TRBV11-3 and J is TRBJ1-2, with D hard to call. The CDR3 is 14 residues long. The V end lost 0 bases, the J end lost 2 bases, and 7 bases lay between the germline ends. The germline V gene has CDR1 SGHNT and CDR2 YENEEA. CDR3 region: CASSLEVGNYGYTF. The CDR3, as DNA: TGTGCCAGCAGCTTAGAAGTAGGAAACTATGGCTACACCTTC.

The chain carries TRBV6-5 and TRBJ2-1, with D perhaps matching TRBD2 (5 bases). CDR1 and CDR2 from the germline V gene are MNHEY and SVGAGI. The CDR3 is made up of 16 amino acids. Trimming shortened V by 0 bases and J by 2 bases, and 11 bases separated the two germline ends. CDR3 coding DNA: TGTGCCAGCAGTTACTCGACGGGGTTCCCCTACAATGAGCAGTTCTTC. Its translation: CASSYSTGFPYNEQFF.

The chain recombines TRBV5-6 with TRBJ2-5, with TRBD2 matching over 8 bases. Germline V gene data show CDR1 as SGHDT and CDR2 as YYEEEE. The CDR3 spans 15 residues. J gave up 4 bases and V 4 bases, and 9 bases lay outside the gene matches. CDR3 sequence: CASSGGLVRRETQYF. The CDR3 bases are TGTGCCAGCAGCGGGGGACTAGTGAGGAGAGAGACCCAGTACTTC.

The chain links TRBV29-1 to TRBJ1-3, with D perhaps matching TRBD1 (5 bases). The CDR3 runs 14 residues. Germline CDR1 and CDR2: SQVTM and ANQGSEA. V lost 4 bases and J lost 0, with 10 bases in between. In DNA form, the CDR3 reads TGCAGCGTTGCCCCAACAGGCTCTGGAAACACCATATATTTT. Protein product: CSVAPTGSGNTIYF.

The gene calls are TRBV9 and TRBJ2-3, with D tentatively TRBD1 (6 bases). The CDR3 totals 14 residues. The germline V gene has CDR1 SGDLS and CDR2 YYNGEE. Deletions cut 4 bases from V and 1 base from J, with 10 bases between. CDR3 protein: CASSSRGGTDTQYF. Written as DNA, the CDR3 is TGTGCCAGCAGCAGCAGGGGCGGCACAGATACGCAGTATTTT.

The chain uses TRBV2 and TRBJ1-2, with D tentatively TRBD1 (5 bases). Deletions cut 1 base from V and 0 bases from J, with 9 bases between. Germline CDR1 reads SNHLY; CDR2 reads FYNNEI. The CDR3 length is 15 residues. The CDR3 spells CASSEGQGANYGYTF. Written as DNA, the CDR3 is TGTGCCAGCAGTGAAGGGCAGGGAGCTAACTATGGCTACACCTTC.

The rearrangement uses TRBV2 and TRBJ1-1; 7 bases map to TRBD1. Trimming took 6 bases from V and 0 from J; bases not matched to a gene: 7. The length of the CDR3 is 15 residues. Per germline, CDR1 SNHLY and CDR2 FYNNEI. As DNA, the CDR3 is TGTGCCAGCAGCTCCAGACAGGGCCTGAACACTGAAGCTTTCTTT. Translated: CASSSRQGLNTEAFF.

V is TRBV5-6 and J is TRBJ2-3; D not resolved. The CDR3 totals 14 residues. The V and J ends lost 0 bases and 1 base respectively, with 6 bases between them. Germline CDR1 and CDR2: SGHDT and YYEEEE. The CDR3 nucleotides read TGTGCCAGCAGCTTGGGGGTTCGCACAGATACGCAGTATTTT. It encodes CASSLGVRTDTQYF.

A word on this clone: The identical CDR3 is also encoded by other nucleotide sequences in the sample. The chain is built from TRBV19 and TRBJ1-1; D uncertain. Germline V gene data show CDR1 as LNHDA and CDR2 as SQIVND (reference sequence). V was shortened by 3 bases and J by 1 base, with 6 bases between the two germline ends. The CDR3 is made up of 13 amino acids. CDR3 nucleotide sequence: TGTGCCAGTAGTATTTCGACGAACACTGAAGCTTTCTTT. Translation: CASSISTNTEAFF.

This clone was seen only a few times. The V call is TRBV29-1, the J call TRBJ2-1; TRBD1 agrees at 7 bases. With 7 bases clipped from V and 6 bases from J, the junction kept 3 bases outside the gene matches. Looked up from germline, CDR1 is SQVTM and CDR2 is ANQGSEA. CDR3 length: 11 amino acids. CDR3 nucleotide sequence: TGCAGCGCCCGACAGGGCAATGAGCAGTTCTTC. Residues: CSARQGNEQFF.

The V and J genes are TRBV6-5 and TRBJ2-3; 13 bases line up with TRBD2. The junction had 4 bases not matched to a gene; V was cut back by 6 bases and J by 4 bases. CDR1 and CDR2 (germline): MNHEY, SVGAGI. The CDR3 has 15 residues. In DNA, the CDR3 is TGTGCCAGCAGGGGGACTAGCGGGACCCCAGATACGCAGTATTTT. Residues: CASRGTSGTPDTQYF.

This chain joins TRBV27 and TRBJ2-7, with D tentatively TRBD1 or TRBD2 (5 bases each). CDR1 and CDR2 from the germline V gene are MNHEY and SMNVEV (reference sequence). This CDR3 is built from 14 residues. V was pared by 2 bases and J by 3 bases, with 11 bases between. DNA of the CDR3: TGTGCCAGCAGTTTACGGGACCGCCTCTACGAGCAGTACTTC. Protein product: CASSLRDRLYEQYF.

The gene calls are TRBV7-9 and TRBJ2-3; D not certain. V lost 3 bases, J lost 5 bases, and 9 bases lay in between. The CDR3 sequence is 13 residues long. Per germline, CDR1 SEHNR and CDR2 FQNEAQ (reference sequence). The CDR3 sequence is CASSFLIGDTQYF. CDR3 DNA: TGTGCCAGCAGCTTTTTAATCGGAGATACGCAGTATTTT.